A selection of T cell receptor beta chains follows, all from one sample in a study of cytomegalovirus exposure and HLA in healthy donors. Clones were read by immunoSEQ multiplex PCR, and TCRdb kept only the in-frame ones, dropping some. The table has approximately 90,000 clones, around 77% seen once; the top ten hold approximately 3.5%. The sample comprised PBMCs. The receptors stem from a man aged 35 to 55 in good health and CMV-seronegative. The CDR3 runs from the conserved cysteine through the conserved F or W. D genes are given only for firm matches. Clone size appears in some rows only: once, few, many, or a class for an expanded clone.

TRBJ1-6	few	-	TRBV14	CASSQDPAGMSPLHF	TGTGCCAGCAGCCAAGATCCGGCGGGAATGTCACCCCTCCACTTT
TRBJ2-1	-	-	TRBV6-1	CAIRWGGNEQFF	TGTGCCATCCGATGGGGAGGCAATGAGCAGTTCTTC
TRBJ2-5	-	TRBD2	TRBV30	CAWRGLAGEKQETQYF	TGTGCCTGGAGGGGACTAGCGGGGGAGAAGCAAGAGACCCAGTACTTC
TRBJ1-4	-	TRBD1	TRBV6-6	CASSPPGGGEKLFF	TGTGCCAGCAGCCCTCCAGGGGGCGGGGAAAAACTGTTTTTT
TRBJ2-1	-	-	TRBV20-1	CSAPISEQFF	TGCAGTGCTCCTATAAGTGAGCAGTTCTTC
TRBJ1-6	few	-	TRBV9	CASSVAPGDSPLHF	TGTGCCAGCAGCGTAGCCCCGGGAGATTCACCCCTCCACTTT
TRBJ2-5	once	TRBD2	TRBV28	CASLSGGLQETQYF	TGTGCCAGCCTTAGCGGGGGGCTTCAAGAGACCCAGTACTTC
TRBJ2-7	-	-	TRBV28	CASSSRYEQYF	TGTGCCAGCAGCTCGAGGTACGAGCAGTACTTC
TRBJ2-7	-	-	TRBV5-5	CASSPLQFHEQYF	TGTGCCAGCAGCCCCTTACAGTTCCACGAGCAGTACTTC
TRBJ2-2	-	-	TRBV28	CASREGNTGELFF	TGTGCCAGCAGAGAGGGGAACACCGGGGAGCTGTTTTTT
TRBJ2-7	-	TRBD1	TRBV6-5	CASKKHGTGSYEQYF	TGTGCCAGCAAGAAACACGGGACAGGTTCCTACGAGCAGTACTTC
TRBJ2-3	-	TRBD2	TRBV9	CASSVGAGGRTDTQYF	TGTGCCAGCAGCGTAGGGGCGGGAGGCCGCACAGATACGCAGTATTTT
TRBJ2-2	-	-	TRBV29-1	CSVGWSGGELFF	TGCAGCGTTGGATGGTCGGGCGGGGAGCTGTTTTTT
TRBJ2-7	-	TRBD1	TRBV7-9	CASSLKGQGSGEQYF	TGTGCCAGCAGCTTAAAGGGACAGGGAAGTGGAGAGCAGTACTTC
TRBJ1-2	-	-	TRBV10-2	CASSELGDYTF	TGCGCCAGCAGTGAGTTGGGAGACTACACCTTC
TRBJ1-6	once	TRBD1	TRBV10-3	CAITRSLGQPDSPLHF	TGTGCCATCACACGAAGCTTGGGACAGCCGGATTCACCCCTCCACTTT
TRBJ1-1	-	TRBD1	TRBV5-4	CASSLGTGAPTGVTEAFF	TGTGCCAGCAGCTTGGGAACAGGGGCCCCAACCGGGGTCACTGAAGCTTTCTTT
TRBJ1-2	-	TRBD1	TRBV5-6	CASSDTNDRQGYGYTF	TGTGCCAGCAGCGATACGAACGATCGACAGGGCTATGGCTACACCTTC
TRBJ2-7	-	TRBD2	TRBV4-2	CASSQDWLAGYEQYF	TGTGCCAGCAGCCAAGATTGGCTAGCGGGCTACGAGCAGTACTTC
TRBJ2-5	-	-	TRBV11-3	CASSPAPGETQYF	TGTGCCAGCAGCCCAGCCCCGGGGGAGACCCAGTACTTC
TRBJ1-1	few	-	TRBV4-1	CASSQGSLFAEAFF	TGCGCCAGCAGCCAAGGGAGCTTGTTTGCTGAAGCTTTCTTT
TRBJ2-7	few	TRBD2	TRBV29-1	CSVAGLEAYEQYF	TGCAGCGTTGCAGGACTAGAGGCCTACGAGCAGTACTTC
TRBJ1-1	few	-	TRBV28	CASSLRVSFSEAFF	TGTGCCAGCAGCCTCAGGGTGAGTTTTTCTGAAGCTTTCTTT
TRBJ2-5	-	-	TRBV5-4	CASSHRREETQYF	TGTGCCAGCAGCCACAGGAGGGAGGAGACCCAGTACTTC
TRBJ1-6	-	-	TRBV5-5	CASSLDVGSPLHF	TGTGCCAGCAGCTTGGACGTCGGTTCACCCCTCCACTTT
TRBJ1-2	-	-	TRBV6-5	CASSYSPTGTRGYTF	TGTGCCAGCAGTTACTCTCCCACAGGGACACGAGGCTACACCTTC
TRBJ1-2	-	TRBD1	TRBV2	CASSEKGQGPTYGYTF	TGTGCCAGCAGTGAGAAGGGACAGGGTCCTACCTATGGCTACACCTTC
TRBJ1-2	once	TRBD1	TRBV27	CASSSGSGTGRGYTF	TGTGCCAGCAGTTCTGGGTCTGGGACAGGTCGTGGCTACACCTTC
TRBJ2-1	once	-	TRBV2	CASSRPRLERDEQFF	TGTGCCAGCAGCCGCCCCCGACTAGAACGAGATGAGCAGTTCTTC
TRBJ2-7	-	TRBD2	TRBV5-1	CASSVPGLANEQYF	TGCGCCAGCAGCGTGCCGGGACTAGCAAACGAGCAGTACTTC
TRBJ2-7	medium-sized	TRBD2	TRBV5-1	CASRQTSGGTYEQYF	TGCGCCAGCAGACAAACTAGCGGGGGCACCTACGAGCAGTACTTC
TRBJ2-7	-	TRBD2	TRBV7-6	CASSLGLAGGLEYYEQYF	TGTGCCAGCAGCTTAGGACTAGCGGGAGGGCTTGAATACTACGAGCAGTACTTC
TRBJ1-5	-	-	TRBV19	CASSHGATTTVDRPQHF	TGTGCCAGTAGTCATGGTGCGACTACGACGGTAGATAGGCCCCAGCATTTT
TRBJ1-1	-	TRBD1	TRBV15	CATSGGTATEAFF	TGTGCCACCAGCGGAGGGACAGCGACTGAAGCTTTCTTT
TRBJ1-5	-	-	TRBV5-6	CASSRRQSNQPQHF	TGTGCCAGCAGCCGTCGACAGAGCAATCAGCCCCAGCATTTT